The T cell receptor (beta chain) under discussion was sequenced for a study of long-term antiretroviral therapy in people with HIV. Findings of the study overall: HIV repertoires showed narrower CDR3 length ranges than controls.

With regard to this clone: Antigen: not known.

The run of the v3.0 immunoSEQ assay was at survey level. Sequencing set out to capture roughly 35,000-50,000 T-cell genomes per sample. Measured with immunoSEQ multiplex PCR; TCRdb has only the in-frame clones, and not every one. The table has around 36,000 clones, 60% to 75% seen once. The specimen comprised unsorted PBMCs, sampled 3 years after starting antiretroviral therapy. This TCR was sampled from a man between 50 and 59 years old with HIV.

CDR3 sequence: CASTWGGTVNTGELFF. CDR3 sequence (DNA): TGTGCCAGCACCTGGGGGGGGACGGTAAACACCGGGGAGCTGTTTTTT. The chain couples TRBV2 to TRBJ2-2; TRBD2 aligns across 7 bases. The germline V gene has CDR1 SNHLY and CDR2 FYNNEI. The CDR3 length is 16 residues. V was clipped by 7 bases and J by 2 bases; unmatched bases: 10.